These 17 T cell receptor beta chains came from one sample sequenced in a study of T cell responses to AZD1222 COVID-19 vaccine. Repertoires were generated with immunoSEQ multiplex PCR, while TCRdb's copy carries only in-frame clones and drops some. There are around 160,000 clones in the sample; 88% occur only once, and around 5.5% lies in the top ten. Sequencing used peripheral blood, obtained on day 0 of AZD1222 vaccination. The receptors stem from an adult in good health.

The chain joins TRBV6-2 or TRBV6-3 to TRBJ1-1; D unclear. The CDR3 runs to 12 residues. Germline CDR1 and CDR2: MNHEY and SVGEGT. The ends were cut back, 2 bases at V and 11 bases at J, with 12 bases in the middle. The CDR3 region has the DNA TGTGCCAGCAGTTACGGGGTGGGGAGGGCTTTCTTT. Protein sequence: CASSYGVGRAFF.

The V gene is TRBV5-1, the J gene TRBJ1-2, with 11 bases aligning to TRBD1. J was trimmed by 3 bases and V by 4 bases; bases with no gene match: 5. The CDR3 runs 15 residues. Germline V lookup: CDR1 SGHRS, CDR2 YFSETQ. For the CDR3, the DNA is TGCGCCAGCAGCCGCCGGGGACAGGGGGACTATGGCTACACCTTC. It codes for CASSRRGQGDYGYTF.

This clone has only a few counts. J is TRBJ1-1 and V is TRBV7-8; perhaps TRBD1 as D (5 bases). This CDR3 is built from 14 residues. Looked up from germline, CDR1 is SGHVS and CDR2 is FQNEAQ. The germline V and J ends were trimmed by 5 bases and 4 bases, with 14 bases remaining between them. The CDR3 DNA reads TGTGCCAGCAGCCTAAGGCCTCAGGGCACTGAAGCTTTCTTT. Translated, it gives CASSLRPQGTEAFF.

The chain combines TRBV3-1 (or the pseudogene TRBV3-2) with TRBJ1-1; D not certain. The V end was cut by 1 base, the J end by 1 base, with 10 bases between. The germline CDR1 and CDR2 sequences are LGHDT and YNNKEL (reference sequence). The CDR3 spans 15 residues. CDR3 in amino acids: CASSQVKQPNTEAFF. In nucleotides, the CDR3 is TGTGCCAGCAGCCAAGTAAAACAGCCGAACACTGAAGCTTTCTTT.

The rearrangement joins TRBV19 to TRBJ1-1; 10 nucleotides line up with TRBD1. CDR3 length: 16 amino acids. CDR1 and CDR2 from the germline V gene are LNHDA and SQIVND (reference sequence). The V segment lost 7 bases and the J segment 0 bases; nucleotides outside the gene matches: 8. The CDR3 loop is CASTLGQGGMNTEAFF. In DNA, the CDR3 is TGTGCCAGTACCCTAGGACAGGGGGGCATGAACACTGAAGCTTTCTTT.

This sequence joins TRBV11-2 and TRBJ2-7, with D perhaps matching TRBD2 (5 bases). This CDR3 contains 13 residues. CDR1 and CDR2 (germline): SGHAT, FQNNGV. Trimming shortened V by 0 bases and J by 6 bases, and 9 bases separated the two germline ends. The CDR3, as DNA: TGTGCCAGCAGCTTAGATACGGGATCCGAGCAGTACTTC. It translates to CASSLDTGSEQYF.

The chain couples TRBV7-8 to TRBJ2-5, with D possibly matching TRBD2 (5 bases). The CDR3 consists of 13 residues. From germline, CDR1 is SGHVS and CDR2 FQNEAQ. Trimming took off 0 bases at V and 5 bases at J, with 7 bases between the two ends. The CDR3 loop is CASSLAPGETQYF. CDR3 sequence (DNA): TGTGCCAGCAGCTTAGCCCCGGGGGAGACCCAGTACTTC. The full variable domain, with the rest looked up from reference TRBV7-8 and TRBJ2-5, is GAGVSQSPRYKVAKRGQDVALRCDPISGHVSLFWYQQALGQGPEFLTYFQNEAQLDKSGLPSDRFFAERPEGSVSTLKIQRTQQEDSAVYLCASSLAPGETQYFGPGTRLLVL.

The chain joins TRBV18 to TRBJ1-6; 8 nucleotides match TRBD1. Germline CDR1 is KGHSH and CDR2 is LQKENI. This CDR3 contains 15 residues. Trimming at V came to 8 bases and at J to 14 bases, leaving 17 bases not matched to a gene. The CDR3 loop is CASRTGQGGWSSLHF. The CDR3 nucleotides are TGTGCCAGCCGCACTGGACAGGGTGGCTGGTCTTCCCTCCACTTT. The complete variable domain, with remaining parts taken from reference TRBV18 and TRBJ1-6, reads NAGVMQNPRHLVRRRGQEARLRCSPMKGHSHVYWYRQLPEEGLKFMVYLQKENIIDESGMPKERFSAEFPKEGPSILRIQQVVRGDSAAYFCASRTGQGGWSSLHFGNGTRLTVT.

The CDR3 sequence is CASSLVSAFF. The CDR3 DNA reads TGTGCCAGCAGCTTAGTGTCAGCTTTCTTT. This chain uses TRBV13 with TRBJ1-1; D is ambiguous. CDR3 length equals 10 residues. Trimming removed 1 base at V and 10 bases at J, with 4 bases between. The germline V gene has CDR1 PRHDT and CDR2 FYEKMQ (reference sequence).

This chain links TRBV11-2 with TRBJ2-7; 9 bases agree with TRBD2. Germline values: CDR1 SGHAT, CDR2 FQNNGV. V shed 0 bases and J 4 bases; nucleotides not matched to a gene: 4. This CDR3 is 15 amino acids long. The CDR3 is CASSLEISGGYEQYF. The CDR3 nucleotides read TGTGCCAGCAGCTTAGAAATTAGCGGGGGATACGAGCAGTACTTC. Full variable domain (missing parts from reference TRBV11-2 and TRBJ2-7): EAGVAQSPRYKIIEKRQSVAFWCNPISGHATLYWYQQILGQGPKLLIQFQNNGVVDDSQLPKDRFSAERLKGVDSTLKIQPAKLEDSAVYLCASSLEISGGYEQYFGPGTRLTVT.

The chain joins TRBV5-8 to TRBJ2-2; tentative D call: TRBD1 (6 bases). V was clipped by 5 bases and J by 1 base, with 15 bases between them. Germline lookup yields CDR1 SGHTS and CDR2 YDEGEE. The length of the CDR3 is 16 residues. The CDR3 region is CASSRSYRENTGELFF. In nucleotides, the CDR3 is TGTGCCAGCAGTAGATCCTACAGGGAGAACACCGGGGAGCTGTTTTTT.

The rearrangement joins TRBV7-6 to TRBJ2-1; D is undetermined. The V gene's germline CDR1 is SGHVS and CDR2 FNYEAQ. The germline V and J ends were trimmed by 2 bases and 0 bases, with 11 bases remaining between them. The CDR3 spans 16 residues. In DNA, the CDR3 is TGTGCCAGCAGCTTAACAAGCCTGAGCTCCTACAATGAGCAGTTCTTC. Protein product: CASSLTSLSSYNEQFF.

The chain combines TRBV7-8 with TRBJ1-5; D remains unclear. This CDR3 has 15 amino acids. The germline CDR1 and CDR2 sequences are SGHVS and FQNEAQ. The V gene lost 4 bases and the J gene lost 0 bases, with 10 bases spanning the gap. CDR3 in amino acids: CASSSHPYSNQPQHF. The CDR3 DNA reads TGTGCCAGCAGCTCCCACCCTTATAGCAATCAGCCCCAGCATTTT.

This rearrangement joins TRBV30 to TRBJ1-3; possible D gene TRBD1, 6 bases. Germline V gene data show CDR1 as GTSNPN and CDR2 as SVGIG (reference sequence). The CDR3 extends over 17 amino acids. Trimming stripped 7 bases from V and 1 base from J, with 23 bases between. CDR3 sequence: CASIPRGGRSSGNTIYF. The CDR3 region has the DNA TGTGCCTCCATACCGAGGGGGGGGCGGTCATCTGGAAACACCATATATTTT.

The chain has TRBV6-1 and TRBJ2-7, with TRBD1 matching 8 bases. V shed 5 bases, J shed 0 bases, and the junction held 6 bases outside the gene matches. The length of the CDR3 is 15 residues. The V gene's germline CDR1 is MNHNS and CDR2 SASEGT. CDR3 DNA: TGTGCCAGCAGTCGGGGACAGGCACACTCCTACGAGCAGTACTTC. It translates to CASSRGQAHSYEQYF.

The rearrangement uses TRBV7-2 and TRBJ2-4; 8 bases agree with TRBD1. CDR1 is SGHTA, CDR2 FQGNSA, per germline. V was clipped by 0 bases and J by 1 base; unmatched bases: 5. The CDR3 spans 17 residues. The CDR3 DNA is TGTGCCAGCAGCTTAGCAAGTCAGGGGGCGGCCAAAAACATTCAGTACTTC. It codes for CASSLASQGAAKNIQYF.

The V call is TRBV2, the J call TRBJ2-2; possible D gene TRBD2, 5 bases. The CDR3 runs 15 residues. Germline assignment: CDR1 SNHLY and CDR2 FYNNEI. V was cut by 5 bases and J by 2 bases, with 12 bases left in between. The CDR3, as DNA: TGTGCCAGCAGTCGGGGTGAGGTTAACACCGGGGAGCTGTTTTTT. The encoded protein is CASSRGEVNTGELFF.